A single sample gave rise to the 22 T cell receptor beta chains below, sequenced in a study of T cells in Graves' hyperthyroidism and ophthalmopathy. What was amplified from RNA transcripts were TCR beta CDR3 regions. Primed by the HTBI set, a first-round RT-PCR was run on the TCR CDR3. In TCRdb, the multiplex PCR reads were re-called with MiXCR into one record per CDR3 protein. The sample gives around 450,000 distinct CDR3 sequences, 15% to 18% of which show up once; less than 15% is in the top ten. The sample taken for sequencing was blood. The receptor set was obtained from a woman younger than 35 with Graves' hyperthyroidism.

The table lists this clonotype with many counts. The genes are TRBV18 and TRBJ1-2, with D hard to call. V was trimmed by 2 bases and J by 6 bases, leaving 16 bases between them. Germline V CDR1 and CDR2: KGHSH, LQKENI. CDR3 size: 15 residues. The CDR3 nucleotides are TGTGCCAGCTCACCAGGGAGGGATAGCCCTCATGGCTACACCTTC. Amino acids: CASSPGRDSPHGYTF.

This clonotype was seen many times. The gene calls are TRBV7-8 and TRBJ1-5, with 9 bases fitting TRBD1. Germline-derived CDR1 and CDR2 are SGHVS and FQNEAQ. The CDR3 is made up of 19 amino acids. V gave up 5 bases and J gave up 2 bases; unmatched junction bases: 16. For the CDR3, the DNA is TGTGCCAGCAGCAACTTAGGGACAGGGAAGGTGGTTGGCAATCAGCCCCAGCATTTT. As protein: CASSNLGTGKVVGNQPQHF.

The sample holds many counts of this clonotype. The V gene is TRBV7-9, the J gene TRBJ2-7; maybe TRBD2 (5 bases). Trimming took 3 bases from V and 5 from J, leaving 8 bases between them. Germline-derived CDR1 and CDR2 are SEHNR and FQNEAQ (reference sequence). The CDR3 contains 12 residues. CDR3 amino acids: CASSFVGDEQYF. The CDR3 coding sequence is TGTGCCAGCAGCTTTGTGGGAGACGAGCAGTACTTC.

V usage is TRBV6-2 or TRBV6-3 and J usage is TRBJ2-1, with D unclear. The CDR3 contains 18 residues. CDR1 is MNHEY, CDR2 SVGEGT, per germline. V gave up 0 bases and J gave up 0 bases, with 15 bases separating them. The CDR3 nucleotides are TGTGCCAGCAGTTACTCGACCGGCGTGAGCCCCTCCTACAATGAGCAGTTCTTC. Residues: CASSYSTGVSPSYNEQFF.

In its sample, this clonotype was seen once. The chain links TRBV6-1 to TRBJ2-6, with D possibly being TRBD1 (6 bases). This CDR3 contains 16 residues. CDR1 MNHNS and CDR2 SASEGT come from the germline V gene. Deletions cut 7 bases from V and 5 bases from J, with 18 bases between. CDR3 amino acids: CASNPGEFPWANVLTF. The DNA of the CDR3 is TGTGCCAGCAACCCAGGGGAATTCCCCTGGGCCAACGTCCTGACTTTC.

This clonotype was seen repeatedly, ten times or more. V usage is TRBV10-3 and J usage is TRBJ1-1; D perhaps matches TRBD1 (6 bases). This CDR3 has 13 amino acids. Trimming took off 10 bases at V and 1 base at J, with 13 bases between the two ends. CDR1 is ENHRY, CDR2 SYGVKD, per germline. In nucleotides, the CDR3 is TGTGCCACCCAGGTACAGGGGAACACTGAAGCTTTCTTT. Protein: CATQVQGNTEAFF.

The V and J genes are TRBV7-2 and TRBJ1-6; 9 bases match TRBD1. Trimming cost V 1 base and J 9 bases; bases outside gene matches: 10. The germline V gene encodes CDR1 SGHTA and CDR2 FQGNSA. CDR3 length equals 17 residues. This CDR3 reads CASSLDSGGQGGSPLHF. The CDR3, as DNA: TGTGCCAGCAGCTTAGATTCCGGGGGACAGGGCGGTTCACCCCTCCACTTT.

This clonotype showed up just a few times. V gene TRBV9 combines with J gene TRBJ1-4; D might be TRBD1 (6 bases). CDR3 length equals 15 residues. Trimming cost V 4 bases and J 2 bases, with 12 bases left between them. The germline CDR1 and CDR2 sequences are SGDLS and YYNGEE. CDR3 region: CASSSGGGTNEKLFF. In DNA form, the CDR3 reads TGTGCCAGCAGCTCCGGGGGGGGCACTAATGAAAAACTGTTTTTT.

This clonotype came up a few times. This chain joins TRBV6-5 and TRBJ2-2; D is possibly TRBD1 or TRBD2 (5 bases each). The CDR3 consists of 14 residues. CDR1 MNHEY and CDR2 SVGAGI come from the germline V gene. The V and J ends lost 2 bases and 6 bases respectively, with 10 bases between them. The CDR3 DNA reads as TGTGCCAGCAGTTACCAGGGAGCTGCCGGGGAGCTGTTTTTT. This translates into CASSYQGAAGELFF.

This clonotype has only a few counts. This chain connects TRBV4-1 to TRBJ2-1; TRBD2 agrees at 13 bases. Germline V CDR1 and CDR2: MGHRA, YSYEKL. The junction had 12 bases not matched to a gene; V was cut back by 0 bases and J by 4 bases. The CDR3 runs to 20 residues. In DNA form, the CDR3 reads TGCGCCAGCAGCCAAGATTCGGGGACTAGCGGGGAGAGGCGTTACAATGAGCAGTTCTTC. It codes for CASSQDSGTSGERRYNEQFF.

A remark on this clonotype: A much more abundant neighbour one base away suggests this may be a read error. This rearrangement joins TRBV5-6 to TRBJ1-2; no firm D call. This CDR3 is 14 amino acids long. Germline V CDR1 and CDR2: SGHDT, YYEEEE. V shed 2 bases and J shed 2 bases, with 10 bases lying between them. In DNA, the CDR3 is TGTGCCAGCAGCTTAAACCGGGTGAACTATGGCTACACCTTC. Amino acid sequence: CASSLNRVNYGYTF.

In nucleotides, the CDR3 is TGTGCCAGCAGTTACTCCCCCGGACGGTACACCTTC. It translates to CASSYSPGRYTF. The rearrangement uses TRBV6-5 and TRBJ1-2; unclear D gene. Trimming left V 0 bases short and J 11 bases short, with 10 bases between. CDR3 length: 12 amino acids. Germline loops: CDR1 MNHEY, CDR2 SVGAGI.

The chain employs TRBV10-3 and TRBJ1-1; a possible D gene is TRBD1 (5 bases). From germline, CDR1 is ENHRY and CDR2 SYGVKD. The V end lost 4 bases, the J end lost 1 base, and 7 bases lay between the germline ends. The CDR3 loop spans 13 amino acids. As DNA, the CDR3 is TGTGCCATCAGTGTTACAGGGAACACTGAAGCTTTCTTT. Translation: CAISVTGNTEAFF.

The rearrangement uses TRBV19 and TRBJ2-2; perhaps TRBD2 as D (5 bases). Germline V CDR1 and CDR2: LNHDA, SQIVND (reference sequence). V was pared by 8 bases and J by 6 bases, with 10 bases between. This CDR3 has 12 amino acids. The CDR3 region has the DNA TGTGCCAGTGGCGGGTGGGCCGGGGAGCTGTTTTTT. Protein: CASGGWAGELFF.

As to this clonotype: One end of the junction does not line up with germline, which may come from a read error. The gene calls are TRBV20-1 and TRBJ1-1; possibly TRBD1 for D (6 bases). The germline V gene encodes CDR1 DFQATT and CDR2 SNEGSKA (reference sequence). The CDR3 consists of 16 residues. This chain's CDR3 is CSARRLWDTRSTKAFF. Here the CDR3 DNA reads TGCAGTGCGAGAAGATTATGGGACACCAGAAGCACTAAAGCTTTCTTT.

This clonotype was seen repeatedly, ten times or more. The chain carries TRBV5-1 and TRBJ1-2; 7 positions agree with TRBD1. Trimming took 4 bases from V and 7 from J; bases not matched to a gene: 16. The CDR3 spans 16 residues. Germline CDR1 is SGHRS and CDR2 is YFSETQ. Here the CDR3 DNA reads TGCGCCAGCAGCCCGCGTCCCGGGACAGACAGCGTTGGCTACACCTTC. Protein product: CASSPRPGTDSVGYTF.

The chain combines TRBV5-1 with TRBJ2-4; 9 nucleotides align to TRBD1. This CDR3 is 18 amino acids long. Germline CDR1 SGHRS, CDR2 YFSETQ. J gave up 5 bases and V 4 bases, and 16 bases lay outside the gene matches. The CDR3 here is CASSTPGQGSKDENIQYF. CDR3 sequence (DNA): TGCGCCAGCAGCACTCCGGGACAGGGATCTAAGGACGAAAACATTCAGTACTTC.

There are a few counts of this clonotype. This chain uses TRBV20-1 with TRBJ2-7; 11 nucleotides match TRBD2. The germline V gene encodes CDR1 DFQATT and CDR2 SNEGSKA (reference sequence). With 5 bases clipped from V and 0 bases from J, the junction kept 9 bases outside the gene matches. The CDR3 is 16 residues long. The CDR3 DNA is TGCAGTGCTGGAGGACTAGCGGGTAGGAGCTCCTACGAGCAGTACTTC. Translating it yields CSAGGLAGRSSYEQYF.

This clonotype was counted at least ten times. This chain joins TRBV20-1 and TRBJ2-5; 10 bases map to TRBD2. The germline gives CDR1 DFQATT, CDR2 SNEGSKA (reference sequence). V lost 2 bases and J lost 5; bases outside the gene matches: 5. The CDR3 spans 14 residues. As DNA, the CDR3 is TGCAGTGCTAGAAAGCGGGAGGGTGGGGAGACCCAGTACTTC. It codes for CSARKREGGETQYF.

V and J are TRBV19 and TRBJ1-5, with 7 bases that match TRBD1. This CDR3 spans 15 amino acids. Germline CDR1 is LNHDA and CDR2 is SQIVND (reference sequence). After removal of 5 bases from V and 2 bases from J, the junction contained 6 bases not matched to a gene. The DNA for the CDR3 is TGTGCCAGTAGTTTCCAAGGACAGGGCAATCAGCCCCAGCATTTT. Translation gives CASSFQGQGNQPQHF.

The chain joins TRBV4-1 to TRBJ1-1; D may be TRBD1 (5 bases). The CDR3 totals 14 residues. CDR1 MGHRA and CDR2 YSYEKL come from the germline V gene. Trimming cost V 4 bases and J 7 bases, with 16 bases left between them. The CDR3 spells CASSPLRGTGEAFF. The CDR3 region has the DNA TGCGCCAGCAGCCCCCTCCGGGGAACAGGTGAAGCTTTCTTT.

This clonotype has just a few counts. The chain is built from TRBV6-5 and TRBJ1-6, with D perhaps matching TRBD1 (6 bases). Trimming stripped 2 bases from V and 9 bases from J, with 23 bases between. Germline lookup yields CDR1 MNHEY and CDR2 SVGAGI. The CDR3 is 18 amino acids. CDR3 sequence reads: CASSYRNSGTSRSSPLHF. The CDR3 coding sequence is TGTGCCAGCAGTTACCGCAACTCGGGGACATCGAGGAGTTCACCCCTCCACTTT.